Shown below are 12 T cell receptor beta chains from a single sample sequenced in a study of cytomegalovirus exposure and HLA in healthy donors. The PCR made use of 60 Vbeta and 13 Jbeta primers. The data were produced by immunoSEQ multiplex PCR, yet TCRdb's version contains in-frame clones alone and is incomplete. The sample contains around 180,000 clones, less than 85% of which appear only once. The sequencing input was PBMCs. The receptors were gathered from a man in his forties or fifties in good health and CMV-seronegative.

The chain joins TRBV7-6 to TRBJ1-5; no firm D call. Looked up from germline, CDR1 is SGHVS and CDR2 is FNYEAQ. The CDR3 runs to 18 residues. V lost 5 bases and J 3 bases, leaving 23 bases between the germline ends. The CDR3 protein is CASSILGREEAPNQPQHF. CDR3 bases: TGTGCCAGCAGCATACTTGGGAGGGAAGAGGCTCCCAATCAGCCCCAGCATTTT. Full variable domain (missing parts from reference TRBV7-6 and TRBJ1-5): GAGVSQSPRYKVTKRGQDVALRCDPISGHVSLYWYRQALGQGPEFLTYFNYEAQQDKSGLPNDRFSAERPEGSISTLTIQRTEQRDSAMYRCASSILGREEAPNQPQHFGDGTRLSIL.

The chain recombines TRBV18 with TRBJ2-3; the match to TRBD2 covers 13 bases. The germline V gene encodes CDR1 KGHSH and CDR2 LQKENI. The CDR3 has 20 amino acids. Unmatched junction bases numbered 15, after V lost 0 bases and J lost 6 bases. CDR3 DNA sequence: TGTGCCAGCTCACCACCGGGACTAGCGGGACCGTCCCTATTGTCGGATACGCAGTATTTT. This codes for CASSPPGLAGPSLLSDTQYF.

The chain is built from TRBV7-9 and TRBJ2-1; 8 bases are a match to TRBD1. The V and J ends lost 5 bases and 8 bases, in that order; junction bases with no gene match: 8. The V gene's germline CDR1 is SEHNR and CDR2 FQNEAQ (reference sequence). This CDR3 has 14 residues. As DNA, the CDR3 is TGTGCCAGCAGCCCGAAGACAGGGGTGCATGAGCAGTTCTTC. Translating it yields CASSPKTGVHEQFF.

This clone was found once. The chain is built from TRBV4-1 and TRBJ1-4; a weak D match, TRBD1 (6 bases). CDR1 is MGHRA, CDR2 YSYEKL, per germline. The V and J ends lost 4 bases and 5 bases respectively, with 17 bases between them. This CDR3 has 16 amino acids. This CDR3 is CASSLTGGGPNEKLFF. For the CDR3, the DNA is TGCGCCAGCAGCCTTACCGGGGGGGGCCCCAATGAAAAACTGTTTTTT.

This clone appeared a few times. The rearrangement joins TRBV5-1 to TRBJ1-2; 7 bases align to TRBD1. V lost 3 bases to trimming and J lost 4 bases; unmatched junction nucleotides: 3. The length of the CDR3 is 13 residues. Germline assignment: CDR1 SGHRS and CDR2 YFSETQ. In DNA form, the CDR3 reads TGCGCCAGCAGCTCGACAGGGCTCTATGGCTACACCTTC. Its translation: CASSSTGLYGYTF. The whole variable domain, filled in from reference TRBV5-1 and TRBJ1-2, reads KAGVTQTPRYLIKTRGQQVTLSCSPISGHRSVSWYQQTPGQGLQFLFEYFSETQRNKGNFPGRFSGRQFSNSRSEMNVSTLELGDSALYLCASSSTGLYGYTFGSGTRLTVV.

The chain joins TRBV6-1 to TRBJ1-2, with 8 bases that match TRBD1. V lost 5 bases and J lost 5; bases outside the gene matches: 4. Germline V gives CDR1 MNHNS, CDR2 SASEGT. The CDR3 runs 13 residues. In nucleotides, the CDR3 is TGTGCCAGCAGTTCAGGGGGCGGTTATGGCTACACCTTC. It yields the protein CASSSGGGYGYTF.

This clone occurred a few times. J is TRBJ1-5 and V is TRBV21-1; TRBD1 was called by the table and not checked on the DNA. TRBV21-1 is a documented pseudogene. The CDR3 runs 12 residues. The DNA of the CDR3 is TGTGCCACCTCAGGGTCTAATCAGCCCCAGCATTTT. Residues: CATSGSNQPQHF.

This chain links TRBV5-1 with TRBJ2-1; 9 bases line up with TRBD2. The CDR3 spans 15 residues. With V trimmed by 6 bases and J by 4 bases, 8 bases remained unmatched. Germline assignment: CDR1 SGHRS and CDR2 YFSETQ. CDR3 region: CASNPSLAGYNEQFF. The CDR3 nucleotides read TGCGCCAGCAATCCATCACTAGCGGGTTACAATGAGCAGTTCTTC.

The chain carries TRBV11-3 and TRBJ1-1; 7 bases agree with TRBD1. The CDR3 consists of 14 residues. With 2 bases clipped from V and 5 bases from J, the junction kept 5 bases outside the gene matches. Germline V gene sequence: CDR1 SGHNT, CDR2 YENEEA. Here the CDR3 reads CASSLLARGTEAFF. CDR3 DNA: TGTGCCAGCAGCTTACTCGCCAGGGGGACTGAAGCTTTCTTT.

This chain uses TRBV6-5 with TRBJ2-7; tentative D call: TRBD1 (6 bases). The germline V gene has CDR1 MNHEY and CDR2 SVGAGI. The CDR3 contains 12 residues. V lost 5 bases to trimming and J lost 3 bases, with 8 bases between them. DNA for the CDR3: TGTGCCAGCAGTCAGGGGTTCTACGAGCAGTACTTC. It is translated as CASSQGFYEQYF.

The chain employs TRBV19 and TRBJ2-7, with 8 bases matching TRBD2. The ends lost 6 bases at V and 1 base at J; junction bases unmatched: 8. The CDR3 is 15 residues long. CDR1 is LNHDA, CDR2 SQIVND, per germline (reference sequence). The CDR3 region is CASSSRGGQSYEQYF. The CDR3 DNA is TGTGCCAGTAGCTCCCGGGGGGGCCAGTCCTACGAGCAGTACTTC.

The rearrangement uses TRBV30 and TRBJ2-6; tentative D call: TRBD1 (6 bases). CDR1 and CDR2 from the germline V gene are GTSNPN and SVGIG (reference sequence). This CDR3 has 15 residues. The germline V and J ends were trimmed by 4 bases and 2 bases, with 12 bases remaining between them. The CDR3 sequence: CAWNQGSTGANVLTF. The CDR3, as DNA: TGTGCCTGGAACCAGGGGTCAACTGGGGCCAACGTCCTGACTTTC.